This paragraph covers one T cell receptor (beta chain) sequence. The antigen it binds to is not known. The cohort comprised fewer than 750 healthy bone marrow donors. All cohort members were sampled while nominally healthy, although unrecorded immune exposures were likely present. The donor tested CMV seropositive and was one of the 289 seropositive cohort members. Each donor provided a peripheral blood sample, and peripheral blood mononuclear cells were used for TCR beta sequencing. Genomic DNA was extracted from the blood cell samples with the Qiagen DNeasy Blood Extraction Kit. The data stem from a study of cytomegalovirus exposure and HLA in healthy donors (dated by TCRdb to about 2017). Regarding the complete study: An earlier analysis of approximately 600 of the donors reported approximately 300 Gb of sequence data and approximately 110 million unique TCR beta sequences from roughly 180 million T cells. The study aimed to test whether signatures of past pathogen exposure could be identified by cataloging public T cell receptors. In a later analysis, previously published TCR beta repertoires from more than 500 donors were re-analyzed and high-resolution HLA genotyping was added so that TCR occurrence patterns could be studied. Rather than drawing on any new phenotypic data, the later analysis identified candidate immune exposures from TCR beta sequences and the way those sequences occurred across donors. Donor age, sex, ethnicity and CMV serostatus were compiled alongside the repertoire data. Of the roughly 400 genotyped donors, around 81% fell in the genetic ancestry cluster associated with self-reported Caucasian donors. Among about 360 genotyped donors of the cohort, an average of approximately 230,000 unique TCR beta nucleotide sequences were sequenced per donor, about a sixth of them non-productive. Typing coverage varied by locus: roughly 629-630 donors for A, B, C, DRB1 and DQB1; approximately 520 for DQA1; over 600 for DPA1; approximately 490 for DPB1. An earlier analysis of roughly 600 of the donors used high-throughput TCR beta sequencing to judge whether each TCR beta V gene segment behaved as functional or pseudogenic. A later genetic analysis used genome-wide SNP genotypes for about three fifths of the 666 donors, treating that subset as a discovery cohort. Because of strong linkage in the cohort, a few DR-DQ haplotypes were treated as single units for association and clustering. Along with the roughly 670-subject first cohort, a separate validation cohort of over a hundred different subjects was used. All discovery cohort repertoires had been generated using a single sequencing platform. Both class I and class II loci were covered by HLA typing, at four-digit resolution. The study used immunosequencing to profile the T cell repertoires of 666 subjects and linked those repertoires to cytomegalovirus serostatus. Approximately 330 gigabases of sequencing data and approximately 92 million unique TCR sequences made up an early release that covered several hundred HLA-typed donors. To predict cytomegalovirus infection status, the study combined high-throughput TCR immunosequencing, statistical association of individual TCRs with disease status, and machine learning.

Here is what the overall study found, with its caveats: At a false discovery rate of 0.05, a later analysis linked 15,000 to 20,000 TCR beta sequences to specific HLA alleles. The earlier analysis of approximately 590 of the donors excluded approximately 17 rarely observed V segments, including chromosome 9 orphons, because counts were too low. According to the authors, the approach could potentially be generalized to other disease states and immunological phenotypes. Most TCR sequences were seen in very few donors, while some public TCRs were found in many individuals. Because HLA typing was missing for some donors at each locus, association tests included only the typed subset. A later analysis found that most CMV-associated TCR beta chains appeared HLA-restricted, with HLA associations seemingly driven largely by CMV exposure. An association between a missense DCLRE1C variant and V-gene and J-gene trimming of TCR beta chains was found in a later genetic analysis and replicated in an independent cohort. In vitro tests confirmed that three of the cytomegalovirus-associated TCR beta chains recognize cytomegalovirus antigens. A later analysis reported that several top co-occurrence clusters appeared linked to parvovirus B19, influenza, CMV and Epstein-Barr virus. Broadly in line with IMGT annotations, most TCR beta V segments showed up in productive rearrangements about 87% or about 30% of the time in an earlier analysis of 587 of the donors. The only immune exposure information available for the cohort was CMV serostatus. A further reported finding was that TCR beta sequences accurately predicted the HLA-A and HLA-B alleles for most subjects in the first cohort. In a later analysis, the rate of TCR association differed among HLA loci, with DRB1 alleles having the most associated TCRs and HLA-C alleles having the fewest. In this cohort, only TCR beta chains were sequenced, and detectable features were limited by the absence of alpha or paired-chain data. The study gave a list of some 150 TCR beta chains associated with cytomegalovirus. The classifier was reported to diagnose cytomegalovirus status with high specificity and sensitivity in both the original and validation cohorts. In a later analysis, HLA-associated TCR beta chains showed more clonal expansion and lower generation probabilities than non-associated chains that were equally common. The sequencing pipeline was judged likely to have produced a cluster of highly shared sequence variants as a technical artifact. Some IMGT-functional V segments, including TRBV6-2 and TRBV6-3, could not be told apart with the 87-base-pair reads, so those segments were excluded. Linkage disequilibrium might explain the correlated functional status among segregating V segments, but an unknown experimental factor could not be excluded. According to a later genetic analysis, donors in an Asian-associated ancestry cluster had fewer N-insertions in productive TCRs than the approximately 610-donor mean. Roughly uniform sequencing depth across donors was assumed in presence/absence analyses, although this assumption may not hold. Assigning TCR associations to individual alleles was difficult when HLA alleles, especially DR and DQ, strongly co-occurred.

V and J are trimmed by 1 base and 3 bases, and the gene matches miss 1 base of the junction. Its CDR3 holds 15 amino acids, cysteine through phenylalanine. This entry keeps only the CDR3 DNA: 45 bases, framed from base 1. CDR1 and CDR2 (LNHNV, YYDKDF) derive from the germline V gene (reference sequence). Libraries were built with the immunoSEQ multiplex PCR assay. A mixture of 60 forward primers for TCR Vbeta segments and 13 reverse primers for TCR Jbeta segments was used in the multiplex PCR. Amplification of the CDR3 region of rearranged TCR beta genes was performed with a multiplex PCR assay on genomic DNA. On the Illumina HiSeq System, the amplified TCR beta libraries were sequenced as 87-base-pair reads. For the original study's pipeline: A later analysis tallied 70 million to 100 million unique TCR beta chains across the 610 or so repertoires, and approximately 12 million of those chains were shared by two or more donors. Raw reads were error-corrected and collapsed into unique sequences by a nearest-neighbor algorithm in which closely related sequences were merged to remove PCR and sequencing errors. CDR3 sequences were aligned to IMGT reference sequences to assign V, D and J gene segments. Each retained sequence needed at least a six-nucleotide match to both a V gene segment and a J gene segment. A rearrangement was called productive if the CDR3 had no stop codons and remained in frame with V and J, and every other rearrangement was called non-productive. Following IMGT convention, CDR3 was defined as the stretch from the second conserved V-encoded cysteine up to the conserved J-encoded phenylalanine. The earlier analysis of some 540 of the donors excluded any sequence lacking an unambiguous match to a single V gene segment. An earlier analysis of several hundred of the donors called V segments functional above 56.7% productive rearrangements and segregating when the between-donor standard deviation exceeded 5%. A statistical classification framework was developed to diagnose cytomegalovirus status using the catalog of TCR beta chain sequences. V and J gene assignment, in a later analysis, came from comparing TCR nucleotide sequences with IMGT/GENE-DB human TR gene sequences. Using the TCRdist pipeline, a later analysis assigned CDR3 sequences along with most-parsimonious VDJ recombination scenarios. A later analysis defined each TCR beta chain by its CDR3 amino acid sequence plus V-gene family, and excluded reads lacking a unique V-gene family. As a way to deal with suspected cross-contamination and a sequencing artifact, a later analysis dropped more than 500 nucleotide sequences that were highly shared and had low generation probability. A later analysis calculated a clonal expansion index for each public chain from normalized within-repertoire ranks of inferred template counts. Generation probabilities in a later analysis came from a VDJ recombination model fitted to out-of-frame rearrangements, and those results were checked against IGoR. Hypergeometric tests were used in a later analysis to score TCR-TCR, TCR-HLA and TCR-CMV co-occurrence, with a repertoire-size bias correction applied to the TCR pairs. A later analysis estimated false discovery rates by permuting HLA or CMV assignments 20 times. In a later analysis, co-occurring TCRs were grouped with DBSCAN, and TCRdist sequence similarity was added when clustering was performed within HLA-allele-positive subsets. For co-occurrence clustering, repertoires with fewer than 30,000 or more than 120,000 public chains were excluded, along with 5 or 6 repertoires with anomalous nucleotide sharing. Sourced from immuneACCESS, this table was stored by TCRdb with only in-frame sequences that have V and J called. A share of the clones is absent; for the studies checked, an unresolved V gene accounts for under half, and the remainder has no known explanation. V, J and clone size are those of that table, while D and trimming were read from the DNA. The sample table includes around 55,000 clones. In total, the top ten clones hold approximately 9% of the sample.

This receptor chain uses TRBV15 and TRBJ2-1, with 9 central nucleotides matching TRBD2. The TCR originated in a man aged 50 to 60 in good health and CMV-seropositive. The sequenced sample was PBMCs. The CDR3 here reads CATSRVSGSYNEQFF. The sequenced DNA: TGTGCCACCAGCAGAGTTAGCGGGAGCTACAATGAGCAGTTCTTC.